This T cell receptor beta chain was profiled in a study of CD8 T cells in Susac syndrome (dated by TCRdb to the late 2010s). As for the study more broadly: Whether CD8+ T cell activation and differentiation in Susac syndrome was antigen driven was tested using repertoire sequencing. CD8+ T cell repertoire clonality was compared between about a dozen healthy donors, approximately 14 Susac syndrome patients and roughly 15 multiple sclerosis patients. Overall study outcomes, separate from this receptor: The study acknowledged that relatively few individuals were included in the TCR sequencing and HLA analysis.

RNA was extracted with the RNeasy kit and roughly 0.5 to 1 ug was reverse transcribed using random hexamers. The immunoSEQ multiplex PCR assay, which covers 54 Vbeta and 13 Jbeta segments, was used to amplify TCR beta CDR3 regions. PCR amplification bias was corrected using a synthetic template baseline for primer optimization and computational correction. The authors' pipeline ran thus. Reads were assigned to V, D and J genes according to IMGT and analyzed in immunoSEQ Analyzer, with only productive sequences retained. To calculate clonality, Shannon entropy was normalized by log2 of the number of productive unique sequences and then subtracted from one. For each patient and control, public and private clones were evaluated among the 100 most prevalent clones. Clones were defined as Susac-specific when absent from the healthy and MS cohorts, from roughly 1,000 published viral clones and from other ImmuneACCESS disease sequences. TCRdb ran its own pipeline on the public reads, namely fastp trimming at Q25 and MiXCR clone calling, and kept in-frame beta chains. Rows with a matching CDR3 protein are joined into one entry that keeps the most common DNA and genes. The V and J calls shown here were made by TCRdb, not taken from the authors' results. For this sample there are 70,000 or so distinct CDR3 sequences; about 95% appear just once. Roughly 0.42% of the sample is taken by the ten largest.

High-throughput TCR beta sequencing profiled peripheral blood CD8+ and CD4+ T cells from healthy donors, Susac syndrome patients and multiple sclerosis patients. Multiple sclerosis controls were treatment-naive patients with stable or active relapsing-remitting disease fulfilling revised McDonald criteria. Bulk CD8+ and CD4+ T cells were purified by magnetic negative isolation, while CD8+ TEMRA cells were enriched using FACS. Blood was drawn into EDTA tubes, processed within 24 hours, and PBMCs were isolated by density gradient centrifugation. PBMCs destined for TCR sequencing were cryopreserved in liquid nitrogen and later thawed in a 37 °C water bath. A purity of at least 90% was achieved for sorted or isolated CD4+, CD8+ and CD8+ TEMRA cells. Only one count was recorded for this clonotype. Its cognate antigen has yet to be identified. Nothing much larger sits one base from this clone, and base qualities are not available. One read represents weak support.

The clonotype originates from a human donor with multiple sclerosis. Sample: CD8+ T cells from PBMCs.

The CDR3 amino acid sequence is: CASSVSDTYGYTF. The nucleotide sequence is given as TGTGCCAGCAGCGTAAGCGACACCTATGGCTACACCTTC. Here the chain combines TRBV9 and TRBJ1-2; the D gene remains uncertain. The germline V gene provides CDR1 SGDLS and CDR2 YYNGEE. There are 13 amino acids in the CDR3, from cysteine to phenylalanine inclusive. The retained sequence is limited to the CDR3, 39 bases, with the frame set at the first base. Trimming at the junction amounts to 1 base on V and 4 bases on J, and the germline ends lie 8 bases apart. This CDR3, with the reference TRBV9 and TRBJ1-2 proteins standing in past its ends, gives the full variable domain DSGVTQTPKHLITATGQRVTLRCSPRSGDLSVYWYQQSLDQGLQFLIQYYNGEERAKGNILERFSAQQFPDLHSELNLSSLELGDSALYFCASSVSDTYGYTFGSGTRLTVV.